This section outlines one TCR beta chain sequence together with its context. This specimen belongs to a study of shared clonotypes between healthy human individuals. Generated by immunoSEQ multiplex PCR, the TCRdb table keeps only in-frame clones and is missing some. The table includes about 450,000 clones, roughly 85% detected once. The V and J ends lost 5 bases and 7 bases, in that order; junction bases with no gene match: 6. Germline-derived CDR1 and CDR2 are GTSNPN and SVGIG (reference sequence). This CDR3 is built from 12 residues. The chain carries TRBV30 and TRBJ2-7; the match to TRBD1 covers 9 bases. The source material was PBMCs. The sequence was obtained from a woman between 40 and 55 years old in good health. Some clones in this sample may be carry-over from other donors' samples. CDR3 DNA: TGTGCCTGGGAAGGGACAGGGAGGGAGCAGTACTTC. As protein: CAWEGTGREQYF.